The next 22 T cell receptor beta chains were all read from a single sample in a study of blood T cell repertoires in COVID-19. Sequencing used immunoSEQ multiplex PCR; TCRdb keeps in-frame clones, though not all of them. The repertoire holds about 110,000 clones, with around 64% as singletons. The sequenced sample was peripheral blood. The receptors were sampled from a woman between 40 and 50 years old with acute or convalescent COVID-19.

The J gene is TRBJ2-5, the V gene TRBV19; 9 bases are a match to TRBD2. Losses at the gene ends were 6 bases for V and 1 base for J; bases not matched to a gene: 0. The V gene's germline CDR1 is LNHDA and CDR2 SQIVND (reference sequence). This CDR3 is 13 amino acids long. CDR3 region: CASRRGGQETQYF. The CDR3 region has the DNA TGTGCCAGTAGGCGGGGGGGCCAAGAGACCCAGTACTTC.

This clone was counted a few times. The rearrangement joins TRBV5-7 to TRBJ1-5; D is ambiguous. TRBV5-7 is classed as an ORF, of uncertain function. V was cut by 0 bases and J by 3 bases, with 13 bases left in between. The CDR3 loop spans 16 amino acids. In nucleotides, the CDR3 is TGTGCCAGCAGCTTGGCCGGATGCCGGGTCAATCAGCCCCAGCATTTT. Its translation is CASSLAGCRVNQPQHF.

J is TRBJ2-7 and V is TRBV7-6, with 11 bases matching TRBD1. Germline V CDR1 and CDR2: SGHVS, FNYEAQ. The CDR3 spans 15 residues. J gave up 3 bases and V 4 bases, and 5 bases lay outside the gene matches. The CDR3 DNA follows: TGTGCCAGCAGCTCTGGGACAGGGGGATTCTACGAGCAGTACTTC. Residues: CASSSGTGGFYEQYF.

A few counts support this clone. The chain recombines TRBV7-2 with TRBJ2-5; D may be TRBD1 (5 bases). Germline CDR1 and CDR2: SGHTA and FQGNSA. The CDR3 is 13 residues long. Trimming cost V 3 bases and J 4 bases, with 9 bases left between them. CDR3 DNA sequence: TGTGCCAGCAGCTTGGACAATCGAGAGACCCAGTACTTC. Residues: CASSLDNRETQYF.

This clone was picked up a small number of times. This chain links TRBV19 with TRBJ1-3; D is unclear. This CDR3 is built from 16 residues. Trimming removed 4 bases at V and 0 bases at J, with 13 bases between. In germline, CDR1 is LNHDA, CDR2 SQIVND (reference sequence). CDR3: CASSTREESSGNTIYF. CDR3 DNA: TGTGCCAGTAGTACCCGAGAAGAGAGCTCTGGAAACACCATATATTTT.

The J gene is TRBJ2-5, the V gene TRBV4-2; weak D call: TRBD1 (5 bases). The CDR3 loop spans 13 amino acids. V lost 0 bases and J 4 bases, leaving 6 bases between the germline ends. In germline, CDR1 is LGHNA, CDR2 YNFKEQ. The CDR3 loop reads CASSQDTGETQYF. In DNA, the CDR3 is TGTGCCAGCAGCCAAGATACAGGAGAGACCCAGTACTTC.

The chain joins TRBV5-1 to TRBJ2-2; D may be TRBD1 (5 bases). This CDR3 spans 14 amino acids. V was trimmed by 5 bases and J by 1 base, leaving 9 bases between them. The germline V gene has CDR1 SGHRS and CDR2 YFSETQ. CDR3 sequence: CASRDKQNTGELFF. CDR3 DNA: TGCGCCAGCAGGGACAAACAGAACACCGGGGAGCTGTTTTTT.

This clone was counted a single time. The J gene is TRBJ2-1, the V gene TRBV10-1; 14 bases map to TRBD2. CDR3 length: 17 residues. V lost 4 bases, J lost 0 bases, and 2 bases stayed unmatched. In germline, CDR1 is WNHNN, CDR2 SYGVQD (reference sequence). CDR3: CASSGLAGGSSYNEQFF. The CDR3 region has the DNA TGCGCCAGCAGTGGACTAGCGGGGGGGAGCTCCTACAATGAGCAGTTCTTC.

The gene calls are TRBV6-5 and TRBJ1-1; D not certain. Germline loops: CDR1 MNHEY, CDR2 SVGAGI. This CDR3 has 13 residues. Trimming stripped 8 bases from V and 1 base from J, with 11 bases between. CDR3 sequence: CASPPPQNTEAFF. In DNA, the CDR3 is TGTGCCAGCCCTCCTCCACAGAACACTGAAGCTTTCTTT.

The chain uses TRBV10-2 and TRBJ1-2; tentatively, D is TRBD1 (5 bases). The CDR3 is made up of 13 amino acids. The V and J ends lost 6 bases and 2 bases respectively, with 10 bases between them. CDR1 and CDR2 (germline): WSHSY, SAAADI. CDR3 protein: CASSFDRNYGYTF. The CDR3 DNA reads TGCGCCAGCAGCTTCGACAGAAACTATGGCTACACCTTC.

The genes are TRBV10-1 and TRBJ2-5; D unclear. Germline CDR1 reads WNHNN; CDR2 reads SYGVQD (reference sequence). V lost 3 bases, J lost 5 bases, and 10 bases lay in between. The CDR3 length is 13 residues. The CDR3 DNA reads TGCGCCAGCAGTGAAGGCCGGAGCGAGACCCAGTACTTC. Translating gives CASSEGRSETQYF.

This chain connects TRBV6-6 to TRBJ1-5, with 10 bases aligning to TRBD1. The V and J ends lost 6 bases and 6 bases, in that order; junction bases with no gene match: 2. CDR1 and CDR2 from the germline V gene are MNHNY and SVGAGI (reference sequence). The CDR3 contains 13 residues. The CDR3 DNA reads TGTGCCAGCAGCCGACAGGGGGCTCAGCCCCAGCATTTT. This codes for CASSRQGAQPQHF.

The chain links TRBV29-1 to TRBJ2-1; 7 bases map to TRBD1. Germline V gene data show CDR1 as SQVTM and CDR2 as ANQGSEA. The V gene end was trimmed by 6 bases and the J gene end by 14 bases; junction bases not matched to a gene: 10. This CDR3 region has 11 residues. In DNA form, the CDR3 reads TGCAGCGTCCTCGAGGGGGCCTGGAAGTTCTTC. It encodes CSVLEGAWKFF.

Written as DNA, the CDR3 is TGTGCCAGCAGTGAAGGAATTACAACCTACGAGCAGTACTTC. It translates to CASSEGITTYEQYF. This sequence joins TRBV2 and TRBJ2-7; D is unclear. V lost 1 base and J 2 bases, leaving 9 bases between the germline ends. The germline V gene has CDR1 SNHLY and CDR2 FYNNEI. This CDR3 has 14 residues.

This chain joins TRBV20-1 and TRBJ1-5; unclear D gene. The CDR3 sequence is 13 residues long. Trimming left V 3 bases short and J 6 bases short, with 12 bases between. In germline, CDR1 is DFQATT, CDR2 SNEGSKA (reference sequence). The CDR3: CSASYDPGQPQHF. The CDR3 DNA reads as TGCAGTGCTAGTTACGACCCGGGTCAGCCCCAGCATTTT.

This clone was seen repeatedly, ten times or more. The chain employs TRBV6-6 and TRBJ1-1, with D possibly matching TRBD1 (5 bases). Trimming removed 8 bases at V and 0 bases at J, with 16 bases between. Germline-derived CDR1 and CDR2 are MNHNY and SVGAGI (reference sequence). The CDR3 is made up of 15 amino acids. CDR3 in amino acids: CASGAQQALNTEAFF. The CDR3 DNA reads TGTGCCAGCGGTGCTCAACAGGCTCTGAACACTGAAGCTTTCTTT.

The rearrangement links TRBV5-4 to TRBJ2-4; TRBD1 matches at 7 bases. V lost 4 bases and J lost 1; bases outside the gene matches: 8. CDR1 is SGHNT, CDR2 YYREEE, per germline (reference sequence). This CDR3 region has 16 residues. The chain's CDR3 is CASSRGGLGAKNIQYF. CDR3 in DNA: TGTGCCAGCAGCCGAGGGGGCCTGGGGGCCAAAAACATTCAGTACTTC. Complete variable domain (other parts from reference TRBV5-4 and TRBJ2-4): ETGVTQSPTHLIKTRGQQVTLRCSSQSGHNTVSWYQQALGQGPQFIFQYYREEENGRGNFPPRFSGLQFPNYSSELNVNALELDDSALYLCASSRGGLGAKNIQYFGAGTRLSVL.

The chain has TRBV3-1 (or the pseudogene TRBV3-2) and TRBJ1-6, with 7 bases matching TRBD1. Germline CDR1 and CDR2: LGHDT and YNNKEL (reference sequence). This CDR3 comprises 14 residues. V shed 10 bases, J shed 4 bases, and the junction held 7 bases outside the gene matches. The CDR3 DNA follows: TGTGCCACCTCACCGACAGGGTATAATTCACCCCTCCACTTT. Residues: CATSPTGYNSPLHF.

This clone has just a few counts. The V and J genes are TRBV4-3 and TRBJ1-1; TRBD1 matches 11 bases. Germline assignment: CDR1 LGHNA and CDR2 YSLEER. The V segment lost 0 bases and the J segment 4 bases; nucleotides outside the gene matches: 13. CDR3 length: 19 residues. CDR3 sequence: CASSQDSEYTGTGGTEAFF. DNA for the CDR3: TGCGCCAGCAGCCAAGATTCCGAGTATACCGGGACAGGGGGCACTGAAGCTTTCTTT.

This clone was seen at least ten times. The V and J genes are TRBV21-1 and TRBJ1-1; TRBD1 was called by the table and not checked on the DNA. TRBV21-1 is a pseudogene locus. CDR3 length: 14 amino acids. Written as DNA, the CDR3 is TGTGCCAGCAGCAAACAGGCCTCAAACACTGAAGCTTTCTTT. It codes for CASSKQASNTEAFF.

The chain has TRBV5-4 and TRBJ2-4; TRBD1 matches at 9 bases. V dropped 3 bases and J dropped 6; count of bases not matched to a gene: 10. Germline V gives CDR1 SGHNT, CDR2 YYREEE (reference sequence). The CDR3 contains 16 residues. CDR3: CASSSLTGGQGNIQYF. The CDR3 nucleotides read TGTGCCAGCAGCTCCCTAACAGGGGGACAGGGAAACATTCAGTACTTC.

The V call is TRBV6-2 or TRBV6-3, the J call TRBJ2-1, with 11 bases matching TRBD2. Germline-derived CDR1 and CDR2 are MNHEY and SVGEGT. This CDR3 spans 15 amino acids. J gave up 10 bases and V 4 bases, and 9 bases lay outside the gene matches. CDR3 sequence: CASSSGVAGGREQFF. The CDR3 DNA sequence: TGTGCCAGCAGTTCTGGGGTAGCGGGGGGGAGGGAGCAGTTCTTC.